These 21 T cell receptor beta chains came from one sample sequenced in a study of cytomegalovirus exposure and HLA in healthy donors. Data came from immunoSEQ multiplex PCR; TCRdb stores just in-frame clones and leaves some out. Of about 120,000 clones in the sample, approximately 88% were seen once. The sequencing sample was made of PBMCs. The source is a young woman in good health and CMV-seropositive.

This clone has ten or more counts. This chain joins TRBV5-4 and TRBJ1-2; 8 bases are shared with TRBD1. Germline CDR1 reads SGHNT; CDR2 reads YYREEE (reference sequence). V lost 5 bases to trimming and J lost 1 base; unmatched junction nucleotides: 4. The CDR3 loop spans 14 amino acids. The CDR3: CASRPDRVNYGYTF. In DNA form, the CDR3 reads TGTGCCAGCAGACCGGACAGGGTTAACTATGGCTACACCTTC.

The chain combines TRBV7-2 with TRBJ2-3; TRBD2 matches 15 bases. This CDR3 spans 18 amino acids. Germline CDR1 and CDR2: SGHTA and FQGNSA. V was clipped by 5 bases and J by 4 bases; unmatched bases: 10. Written as DNA, the CDR3 is TGTGCCAGCAGCCTAAGGACTAGCGGGAGGGGTACCGCAGATACGCAGTATTTT. Protein product: CASSLRTSGRGTADTQYF.

The chain links TRBV6-4 to TRBJ2-2; 7 bases fit TRBD1. V trimming: 3 bases; J trimming: 3 bases; junction bases outside the gene matches: 4. The germline V gene encodes CDR1 MRHNA and CDR2 SNTAGT. The CDR3 contains 15 residues. The CDR3 nucleotides read TGTGCCAGCAGTGAAGTAGGGGGCTACACCGGGGAGCTGTTTTTT. It specifies CASSEVGGYTGELFF.

V usage is TRBV5-1 and J usage is TRBJ2-7; possible D gene TRBD1, 6 bases. Trimming left V 5 bases short and J 5 bases short, with 17 bases between. This CDR3 region has 14 residues. CDR1 and CDR2 from the germline V gene are SGHRS and YFSETQ. CDR3 coding DNA: TGCGCCAGCAGGAGGGGAGCAGGGGATAACGAGCAGTACTTC. It specifies CASRRGAGDNEQYF.

The CDR3 loop is CASGLVLGGGAREQYF. The CDR3 nucleotides read TGTGCTAGTGGTTTGGTCCTCGGCGGGGGGGCTCGCGAGCAGTACTTC. This rearrangement joins TRBV12-5 to TRBJ2-7; TRBD2 matches 9 bases. CDR3 size: 16 residues. V lost 0 bases and J lost 6; bases outside the gene matches: 9. Germline V gives CDR1 LGHNT, CDR2 FRNRAP.

In this sample, this clone turned up once. V usage is TRBV7-3 and J usage is TRBJ2-7, with D tentatively TRBD2 (7 bases). Trimming left V 5 bases short and J 2 bases short, with 16 bases between. Germline V gene data show CDR1 as SGHTA and CDR2 as FQGTGA. This CDR3 is built from 15 residues. This CDR3 reads CASSQGGAAPYEQYF. CDR3 sequence (DNA): TGTGCCAGCAGCCAAGGGGGGGCGGCTCCCTACGAGCAGTACTTC. Full variable domain (remainder filled in from reference TRBV7-3 and TRBJ2-7): GAGVSQTPSNKVTEKGKYVELRCDPISGHTALYWYRQSLGQGPEFLIYFQGTGAADDSGLPNDRFFAVRPEGSVSTLKIQRTERGDSAVYLCASSQGGAAPYEQYFGPGTRLTVT.

This rearrangement joins TRBV18 to TRBJ1-4; possibly TRBD1 for D (5 bases). CDR1 is KGHSH and CDR2 is LQKENI in the germline V gene. This CDR3 region has 16 residues. The V and J ends lost 3 bases and 2 bases respectively, with 13 bases between them. The CDR3 DNA reads as TGTGCCAGCTCACCCTTCTCTTCAGGGACTAATGAAAAACTGTTTTTT. Residues: CASSPFSSGTNEKLFF.

This chain joins TRBV28 and TRBJ1-1, with D unclear. V lost 6 bases, J lost 5 bases, and 16 bases lay in between. The CDR3 covers 14 residues. Looked up from germline, CDR1 is MDHEN and CDR2 is SYDVKM. The chain's CDR3 is CASRTVGGVTEAFF. The CDR3 coding sequence is TGTGCCAGCAGGACTGTGGGTGGCGTGACTGAAGCTTTCTTT.

CDR3 sequence (DNA): TGTGCCAGCAGCTCAGGGGACAGGGGTCGAGCGGGACAAGAGACCCAGTACTTC. Translation: CASSSGDRGRAGQETQYF. V usage is TRBV13 and J usage is TRBJ2-5; 10 bases map to TRBD1. Germline CDR1 reads PRHDT; CDR2 reads FYEKMQ (reference sequence). J gave up 2 bases and V 4 bases, and 13 bases lay outside the gene matches. The CDR3 sequence is 18 residues long.

The chain employs TRBV4-3 and TRBJ1-1; TRBD1 agrees at 7 bases. J was trimmed by 0 bases and V by 2 bases; bases with no gene match: 3. CDR1 is LGHNA, CDR2 YSLEER, per germline. This CDR3 contains 15 residues. This chain's CDR3 is CASSQSDRLNTEAFF. DNA for the CDR3: TGCGCCAGCAGCCAATCGGACAGGTTGAACACTGAAGCTTTCTTT.

V gene TRBV7-2 combines with J gene TRBJ1-1; D is ambiguous. Between the trimmed V and J ends, which lost 5 bases and 1 base, there was a span of 8 bases. Germline CDR1 reads SGHTA; CDR2 reads FQGNSA. This CDR3 has 13 residues. The CDR3 spells CASSITQNTEAFF. The CDR3 nucleotides are TGTGCCAGCAGCATCACACAGAACACTGAAGCTTTCTTT.

The V gene is TRBV2, the J gene TRBJ1-1; a weak D match, TRBD1 (5 bases). This CDR3 region has 14 residues. The germline gives CDR1 SNHLY, CDR2 FYNNEI. Deletions cut 5 bases from V and 0 bases from J, with 10 bases between. CDR3 amino acids: CASSPWGVNTEAFF. CDR3 nucleotides: TGTGCCAGCAGTCCCTGGGGGGTGAACACTGAAGCTTTCTTT.

This clone was seen once. The chain is built from TRBV11-2 and TRBJ2-7, with 10 bases identical to TRBD1. CDR3 length: 16 residues. Trimming cost V 3 bases and J 1 base; bases outside gene matches: 6. CDR1 and CDR2 (germline): SGHAT, FQNNGV. The CDR3 spells CASSFGQGELSYEQYF. The CDR3 DNA follows: TGTGCCAGCAGCTTCGGACAGGGGGAACTATCCTACGAGCAGTACTTC.

The chain carries TRBV5-4 and TRBJ2-3; 9 nucleotides line up with TRBD2. With V trimmed by 9 bases and J by 0 bases, 8 bases remained unmatched. The CDR3 loop spans 15 amino acids. CDR1 is SGHNT, CDR2 YYREEE, per germline (reference sequence). CDR3 loop: CATAAGGRSTDTQYF. CDR3 DNA sequence: TGTGCCACGGCAGCGGGGGGTCGTAGCACAGATACGCAGTATTTT. Full variable domain (missing parts from reference TRBV5-4 and TRBJ2-3): ETGVTQSPTHLIKTRGQQVTLRCSSQSGHNTVSWYQQALGQGPQFIFQYYREEENGRGNFPPRFSGLQFPNYSSELNVNALELDDSALYLCATAAGGRSTDTQYFGPGTRLTVL.

The rearrangement links TRBV9 to TRBJ2-5; the D is unclear. The germline V gene has CDR1 SGDLS and CDR2 YYNGEE. The CDR3 has 13 amino acids. Deletions cut 3 bases from V and 0 bases from J, with 6 bases between. CDR3 DNA: TGTGCCAGCAGCGGAGACAACCAAGAGACCCAGTACTTC. Amino acid sequence: CASSGDNQETQYF.

The V gene is TRBV29-1, the J gene TRBJ2-3; D may be TRBD2 (7 bases). The CDR3 has 14 residues. Germline lookup yields CDR1 SQVTM and CDR2 ANQGSEA. Trimming stripped 3 bases from V and 5 bases from J, with 15 bases between. The CDR3 region has the DNA TGCAGCGTTGATCTGGGGGGGGCCGGAGATACGCAGTATTTT. This codes for CSVDLGGAGDTQYF.

This clone occurred once. This chain joins TRBV6-6 and TRBJ2-5; TRBD2 agrees at 9 bases. V lost 7 bases, J lost 4 bases, and 7 bases stayed unmatched. CDR1 is MNHNY and CDR2 is SVGAGI in the germline V gene (reference sequence). This CDR3 spans 14 amino acids. CDR3 DNA sequence: TGTGCCAGCACGGCCCGTAGCGGGGGAGAGACCCAGTACTTC. Residues: CASTARSGGETQYF.

The chain employs TRBV12-5 and TRBJ1-2, with 8 bases fitting TRBD1. The J segment lost 14 bases and the V segment lost 4 bases, leaving 9 bases of the junction unmatched. The CDR3 length is 12 residues. CDR1 is LGHNT and CDR2 is FRNRAP in the germline V gene. The DNA of the CDR3 is TGTGCTAGTGGTTCTCCCGGGACAGGCGATACCTTC. This codes for CASGSPGTGDTF.

The chain recombines TRBV18 with TRBJ1-3, with 9 bases lining up with TRBD1. CDR3 length: 16 amino acids. Germline CDR1 KGHSH, CDR2 LQKENI. With V trimmed by 1 base and J by 0 bases, 1 base remained unmatched. This CDR3 reads CASSPLGQGSGNTIYF. As DNA, the CDR3 is TGTGCCAGCTCACCACTGGGACAGGGCTCTGGAAACACCATATATTTT.

The chain is built from TRBV7-3 and TRBJ2-7, with 8 bases aligning to TRBD1. Looked up from germline, CDR1 is SGHTA and CDR2 is FQGTGA. The CDR3 is 15 amino acids. Trimming cost V 4 bases and J 4 bases; bases outside gene matches: 9. CDR3 residues: CASSCTTGEIYEQYF. As DNA, the CDR3 is TGTGCCAGCAGCTGCACGACAGGGGAAATTTACGAGCAGTACTTC.

This sequence joins TRBV7-2 and TRBJ2-1; weak D call: TRBD2 (5 bases). The germline CDR1 and CDR2 sequences are SGHTA and FQGNSA. The CDR3 has 13 residues. Trimming left V 5 bases short and J 5 bases short, with 10 bases between. Here the CDR3 DNA reads TGTGCCAGCAGCAGAAGCGGTGACAATGAGCAGTTCTTC. The encoded protein is CASSRSGDNEQFF.